Listed here are 31 T cell receptor beta chains from one sample, sequenced in a study of chemoradiotherapy in HPV16-positive cancers. Generated by immunoSEQ multiplex PCR, the TCRdb table keeps only in-frame clones and is missing some. The data contain some 5,000 clones, roughly nine tenths of them singletons. This specimen was tumor tissue, taken from a patient who underwent chemoradiotherapy. The receptors originated from a human donor with HPV-associated anogenital cancer.

The chain links TRBV2 to TRBJ1-3, with TRBD1 identical over 8 bases. V dropped 7 bases and J dropped 3; count of bases not matched to a gene: 11. This CDR3 spans 16 amino acids. Germline V lookup: CDR1 SNHLY, CDR2 FYNNEI. The CDR3 sequence is CASKEDRALSGNTIYF. The CDR3 DNA sequence: TGTGCCAGCAAGGAGGACAGGGCGTTAAGTGGAAACACCATATATTTT.

This clone was detected only once. This sequence joins TRBV28 and TRBJ1-6; D is possibly TRBD1 (5 bases). Trimming took 5 bases from V and 10 from J, leaving 12 bases between them. The germline V gene has CDR1 MDHEN and CDR2 SYDVKM. This CDR3 region has 13 residues. This chain's CDR3 is CASSPPGDSPLHF. The CDR3 DNA follows: TGTGCCAGCAGTCCCCCCGGGGACTCACCCCTCCACTTT.

The chain uses TRBV4-1 and TRBJ2-2; D is unresolved. Germline V gene lookup returns CDR1 MGHRA and CDR2 YSYEKL. Trimming removed 6 bases from V and 2 bases from J, with 19 bases in between. CDR3 length: 17 amino acids. This CDR3 is CASRIYYSGSNTGELFF. CDR3 nucleotide sequence: TGCGCCAGCAGAATATACTACTCGGGCTCCAACACCGGGGAGCTGTTTTTT.

The chain has TRBV28 and TRBJ1-1, with 7 bases identical to TRBD1. Germline V gives CDR1 MDHEN, CDR2 SYDVKM. J was trimmed by 1 base and V by 10 bases; bases with no gene match: 6. CDR3 size: 13 residues. CDR3 sequence: CATARQGNTEAFF. CDR3 sequence (DNA): TGTGCCACAGCTAGACAGGGGAACACTGAAGCTTTCTTT.

The V gene is TRBV5-8, the J gene TRBJ2-5; D is perhaps TRBD1 (6 bases). CDR1 SGHTS and CDR2 YDEGEE come from the germline V gene. V dropped 4 bases and J dropped 7 bases, with 23 bases sitting between them. There are 16 residues in the CDR3. The CDR3 DNA is TGTGCCAGCAGCCTACCCTCCGGGACCCAAGGGGGGACCCAGTACTTC. This codes for CASSLPSGTQGGTQYF.

The V gene is TRBV30, the J gene TRBJ1-3, with 8 positions matching TRBD1. Germline V gives CDR1 GTSNPN, CDR2 SVGIG (reference sequence). The CDR3 covers 14 residues. V shed 5 bases and J 3 bases; nucleotides not matched to a gene: 6. The DNA for the CDR3 is TGTGCCTGGTTCGACAGGGGAAATGGAAACACCATATATTTT. This sequence encodes CAWFDRGNGNTIYF.

The CDR3 nucleotides read TGTGCCAGTAGTAAAAGACTAGCGGGAGCGAGTGGGGAGCTGTTTTTT. Translation gives CASSKRLAGASGELFF. This chain connects TRBV19 to TRBJ2-2, with 12 positions matching TRBD2. The CDR3 length is 16 residues. Germline values: CDR1 LNHDA, CDR2 SQIVND (reference sequence). With V trimmed by 4 bases and J by 8 bases, 8 bases remained unmatched.

The rearrangement links TRBV7-2 to TRBJ1-2, with 7 bases aligning to TRBD1. With 6 bases clipped from V and 0 bases from J, the junction kept 4 bases outside the gene matches. Germline V CDR1 and CDR2: SGHTA, FQGNSA. This CDR3 is built from 14 residues. The CDR3 loop is CASRSGTANYGYTF. The CDR3 DNA reads TGTGCCAGCAGATCCGGGACAGCTAACTATGGCTACACCTTC.

The chain carries TRBV4-1 and TRBJ1-5; D is uncertain. The CDR3 contains 15 residues. The V end lost 0 bases, the J end lost 3 bases, and 9 bases lay between the germline ends. Germline CDR1 MGHRA, CDR2 YSYEKL. The DNA for the CDR3 is TGCGCCAGCAGCCAAGATCCGGGCTACAATCAGCCCCAGCATTTT. Protein product: CASSQDPGYNQPQHF.

The CDR3 DNA follows: TGTGCCAGCAGCTTAAAACCGCGGGGGTCCTACGAGCAGTACGTC. Protein product: CASSLKPRGSYEQYV. This chain connects TRBV7-2 to TRBJ2-7; 7 bases line up with TRBD2. Looked up from germline, CDR1 is SGHTA and CDR2 is FQGNSA. The ends lost 2 bases at V and 1 base at J; junction bases unmatched: 5. This CDR3 spans 15 amino acids.

The chain employs TRBV27 and TRBJ1-2; TRBD1 matches at 7 bases. The length of the CDR3 is 13 residues. The V segment lost 5 bases and the J segment 7 bases; nucleotides outside the gene matches: 7. The germline V gene has CDR1 MNHEY and CDR2 SMNVEV (reference sequence). CDR3 residues: CASSQTGRSGYTF. CDR3 sequence (DNA): TGTGCCAGCAGTCAGACAGGGAGGAGTGGCTACACCTTC.

V and J are TRBV11-2 and TRBJ1-6; D not certain. V was trimmed by 3 bases and J by 7 bases, leaving 10 bases between them. CDR3 length equals 14 residues. Germline assignment: CDR1 SGHAT and CDR2 FQNNGV. CDR3 in DNA: TGTGCCAGCAGCTTTTCGGCCTCCAATTCACCCCTCCACTTT. Its protein product is CASSFSASNSPLHF.

The chain has TRBV19 and TRBJ2-2; D may correspond to TRBD1 or TRBD2 (6 bases each). V was pared by 5 bases and J by 3 bases, with 22 bases between. Germline V gives CDR1 LNHDA, CDR2 SQIVND (reference sequence). This CDR3 has 18 residues. CDR3 in amino acids: CASSSRTRGALDTGELFF. CDR3 DNA sequence: TGTGCCAGTAGTTCCAGGACAAGGGGGGCTTTGGACACCGGGGAGCTGTTTTTT. The full variable domain, completed using reference TRBV19 and TRBJ2-2, is DGGITQSPKYLFRKEGQNVTLSCEQNLNHDAMYWYRQDPGQGLRLIYYSQIVNDFQKGDIAEGYSVSREKKESFPLTVTSAQKNPTAFYLCASSSRTRGALDTGELFFGEGSRLTVL.

This sequence joins TRBV6-5 and TRBJ1-2; 9 bases align to TRBD1. With 5 bases clipped from V and 5 bases from J, the junction kept 6 bases outside the gene matches. Per germline, CDR1 MNHEY and CDR2 SVGAGI. This CDR3 region has 14 residues. CDR3 residues: CASSLAGTGYGYTF. CDR3 in DNA: TGTGCCAGCAGTCTAGCCGGGACAGGGTATGGCTACACCTTC.

The rearrangement joins TRBV27 to TRBJ1-6, with a weak D call TRBD1 (6 bases). V lost 4 bases, J lost 8 bases, and 12 bases lay in between. This CDR3 is built from 14 residues. The V gene's germline CDR1 is MNHEY and CDR2 SMNVEV (reference sequence). CDR3: CASSWSQGDSPLHF. In DNA, the CDR3 is TGTGCCAGCAGTTGGTCACAGGGTGATTCACCCCTCCACTTT.

The rearrangement uses TRBV9 and TRBJ2-5, with 7 bases that match TRBD2. The J call is doubtful: the DNA matches TRBJ2-7 better. The CDR3 is 13 amino acids. The germline gives CDR1 SGDLS, CDR2 YYNGEE. DNA of the CDR3: TGTGCCAGCAGCGTAGGCGGGAGCGGCGAGCAGTACTTC. Translating gives CASSVGGSGEQYF.

This clone was recorded only once. The V gene is TRBV5-4, the J gene TRBJ2-3, with TRBD1 identical over 10 bases. The junction had 7 bases not matched to a gene; V was cut back by 0 bases and J by 0 bases. The CDR3 contains 18 residues. Germline assignment: CDR1 SGHNT and CDR2 YYREEE (reference sequence). CDR3 in DNA: TGTGCCAGCAGCTTGGGGACAGGGGGACTGATTAGCACAGATACGCAGTATTTT. This encodes CASSLGTGGLISTDTQYF.

The rearrangement joins TRBV2 to TRBJ2-1; 8 bases line up with TRBD2. This CDR3 is built from 15 residues. Germline V lookup: CDR1 SNHLY, CDR2 FYNNEI. V was clipped by 7 bases and J by 8 bases; unmatched bases: 13. CDR3 protein: CASNDWTGGLDEQFF. The CDR3 coding sequence is TGTGCCAGCAACGATTGGACGGGGGGGCTCGATGAGCAGTTCTTC. The whole variable domain, filled in from reference TRBV2 and TRBJ2-1, reads EPEVTQTPSHQVTQMGQEVILRCVPISNHLYFYWYRQILGQKVEFLVSFYNNEISEKSEIFDDQFSVERPDGSNFTLKIRSTKLEDSAMYFCASNDWTGGLDEQFFGPGTRLTVL.

J is TRBJ1-1 and V is TRBV6-5, with unresolved D. Trimming shortened V by 5 bases and J by 9 bases, and 10 bases separated the two germline ends. This CDR3 is built from 11 residues. Germline V gene sequence: CDR1 MNHEY, CDR2 SVGAGI. The CDR3 loop reads CASSTPQKAFF. In DNA form, the CDR3 reads TGTGCCAGCAGTACGCCGCAAAAAGCTTTCTTT.

The CDR3 loop is CASSIGADANYGYTF. CDR3 in DNA: TGTGCCAGTAGTATCGGAGCGGACGCCAACTATGGCTACACCTTC. The chain combines TRBV19 with TRBJ1-2; D call uncertain. Germline CDR1 and CDR2: LNHDA and SQIVND (reference sequence). This CDR3 has 15 residues. V was trimmed by 3 bases and J by 2 bases, leaving 13 bases between them.

The gene calls are TRBV5-1 and TRBJ1-4; D call uncertain. The germline V gene encodes CDR1 SGHRS and CDR2 YFSETQ. Trimming stripped 1 base from V and 0 bases from J, with 7 bases between. The CDR3 runs to 15 residues. This chain's CDR3 is CASSLSAATNEKLFF. DNA of the CDR3: TGCGCCAGCAGCTTGTCCGCAGCAACTAATGAAAAACTGTTTTTT.

V is TRBV7-2 and J is TRBJ2-5; D unresolved. The CDR3 is 12 residues long. Trimming stripped 0 bases from V and 7 bases from J, with 6 bases between. CDR1 is SGHTA and CDR2 is FQGNSA in the germline V gene. The DNA of the CDR3 is TGTGCCAGCAGCTTAGCTGGTCCGACCCAGTACTTC. Its protein is CASSLAGPTQYF.

The gene calls are TRBV19 and TRBJ2-3, with D perhaps TRBD1 (6 bases). Germline V gene lookup returns CDR1 LNHDA and CDR2 SQIVND (reference sequence). Trimming left V 7 bases short and J 0 bases short, with 17 bases between. This CDR3 comprises 16 residues. CDR3 nucleotide sequence: TGTGCCAGTACCCCAGCGATGGGGGCTAGCACAGATACGCAGTATTTT. Translated, it gives CASTPAMGASTDTQYF. The variable domain in full, completed from reference TRBV19 and TRBJ2-3, reads DGGITQSPKYLFRKEGQNVTLSCEQNLNHDAMYWYRQDPGQGLRLIYYSQIVNDFQKGDIAEGYSVSREKKESFPLTVTSAQKNPTAFYLCASTPAMGASTDTQYFGPGTRLTVL.

This clone has more than one count but fewer than ten. Other DNA sequences in this sample translate to the same CDR3. The V gene is TRBV2, the J gene TRBJ1-5; D remains ambiguous. Trimming cost V 1 base and J 7 bases, with 8 bases left between them. CDR1 is SNHLY, CDR2 FYNNEI, per germline. CDR3 length: 13 residues. In DNA form, the CDR3 reads TGTGCCAGCAGTGAAGAAGGGATCCAGCCCCAGCATTTT. Translating it yields CASSEEGIQPQHF.

The genes are TRBV6-1 and TRBJ2-5; TRBD1 agrees at 7 bases. The CDR3 length is 14 residues. Germline V lookup: CDR1 MNHNS, CDR2 SASEGT. The V and J ends lost 3 bases and 5 bases, in that order; junction bases with no gene match: 6. The CDR3 DNA is TGTGCCAGCAGTGACACGACAGGGCAGGAGACCCAGTACTTC. Protein: CASSDTTGQETQYF.

The chain employs TRBV13 and TRBJ2-4, with 13 bases lining up with TRBD2. Germline V gives CDR1 PRHDT, CDR2 FYEKMQ (reference sequence). V was pared by 2 bases and J by 6 bases, with 1 base of the junction left unmatched. This CDR3 is 15 amino acids long. As DNA, the CDR3 is TGTGCCAGCAGCTTATGGACTAGCGGGAGAAACATTCAGTACTTC. The encoded protein is CASSLWTSGRNIQYF.

V and J are TRBV7-9 and TRBJ1-2; D ambiguous. V lost 5 bases and J 3 bases, leaving 19 bases between the germline ends. Germline lookup yields CDR1 SEHNR and CDR2 FQNEAQ (reference sequence). The CDR3 loop spans 16 amino acids. The CDR3 DNA is TGTGCCAGCAGCCCAAACAATGCGGGTTCCCACTATGGCTACACCTTC. This codes for CASSPNNAGSHYGYTF.

The chain recombines TRBV10-3 with TRBJ2-2, with D maybe TRBD2 (5 bases). This CDR3 contains 14 residues. Germline CDR1 and CDR2: ENHRY and SYGVKD. V shed 3 bases and J shed 3 bases, with 8 bases lying between them. The chain's CDR3 is CAISDGGYTGELFF. CDR3 nucleotide sequence: TGTGCCATCAGTGACGGAGGTTACACCGGGGAGCTGTTTTTT.

V is TRBV21-1 and J is TRBJ2-7; TRBD1, the table's D call, was not compared with the DNA. TRBV21-1 is a documented pseudogene. The CDR3 totals 13 residues. The CDR3 sequence: CASSGHRGYEQYV. CDR3 DNA sequence: TGTGCCAGCAGCGGCCACAGGGGCTACGAGCAGTACGTC.

The gene calls are TRBV12-5 and TRBJ1-5, with D perhaps matching TRBD1 (6 bases). The germline V and J ends were trimmed by 6 bases and 4 bases, with 13 bases remaining between them. CDR1 LGHNT and CDR2 FRNRAP come from the germline V gene. The CDR3 is 14 residues long. This CDR3 is CASGQGHQNQPQHF. Written as DNA, the CDR3 is TGTGCTAGTGGGCAGGGACACCAGAATCAGCCCCAGCATTTT.

The chain carries TRBV19 and TRBJ1-2; D ambiguous. This CDR3 is built from 16 residues. Germline CDR1 is LNHDA and CDR2 is SQIVND (reference sequence). V was clipped by 3 bases and J by 7 bases, with 21 bases between them. CDR3 sequence: CASSIPGRAPSGGYTF. Written as DNA, the CDR3 is TGTGCCAGTAGTATTCCCGGACGAGCTCCCAGTGGTGGCTACACCTTC.